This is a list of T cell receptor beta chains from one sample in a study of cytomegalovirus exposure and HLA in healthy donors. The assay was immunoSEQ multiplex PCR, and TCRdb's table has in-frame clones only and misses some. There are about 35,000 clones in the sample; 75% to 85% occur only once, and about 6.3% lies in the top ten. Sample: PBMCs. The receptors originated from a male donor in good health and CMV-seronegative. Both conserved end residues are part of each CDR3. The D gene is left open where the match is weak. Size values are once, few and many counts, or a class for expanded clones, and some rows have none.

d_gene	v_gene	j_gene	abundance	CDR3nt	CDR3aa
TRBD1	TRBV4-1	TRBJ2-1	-	TGCGCCAGCAGCCAGGGGACAGGAGTCCCCTACAATGAGCAGTTCTTC	CASSQGTGVPYNEQFF
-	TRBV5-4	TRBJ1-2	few	TGTGCCAGCAGCATTAGATCTAACTATGGCTACACCTTC	CASSIRSNYGYTF
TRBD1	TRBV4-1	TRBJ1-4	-	TGCGCCAGCAGCCAGATACAGGGGAGTGAAAAACTGTTTTTT	CASSQIQGSEKLFF
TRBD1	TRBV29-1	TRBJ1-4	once	TGCAGCGCAGGACAGGGTAATGGAAAACTGTTTTTT	CSAGQGNGKLFF
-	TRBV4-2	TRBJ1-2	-	TGTGCCAGCAGCCAAGAGGTAGGGAGTACGGGAACCTATGGCTACACCTTC	CASSQEVGSTGTYGYTF
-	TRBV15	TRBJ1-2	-	TGTGCCACCAGCAGAGATTATGGAGAAAACTATGGCTACACCTTC	CATSRDYGENYGYTF
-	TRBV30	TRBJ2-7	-	TGTGCCTGGAGTGTGGGGGGATACGAGCAGTACTTC	CAWSVGGYEQYF
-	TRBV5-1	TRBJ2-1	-	TGCGCCAGCAGCTTAGAGGGATTCTCCTACAATGAGCAGTTCTTC	CASSLEGFSYNEQFF
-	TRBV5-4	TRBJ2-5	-	TGTGCCAGCAGCACGAGGGAGACCCAGTACTTC	CASSTRETQYF
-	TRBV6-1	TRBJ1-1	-	TGTGCCAGCAACCCACTGGGAGTCCGGGGCACTGAAGCTTTCTTT	CASNPLGVRGTEAFF
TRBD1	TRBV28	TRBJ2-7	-	TGTGCCTCCCAGGGGGGGGACAGGGGCGCCTACGAGCAGTACTTC	CASQGGDRGAYEQYF
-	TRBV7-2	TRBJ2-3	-	TGTGCCAGCAGCGGATACGGACTGTCGGAAGAGCAGTATTTT	CASSGYGLSEEQYF
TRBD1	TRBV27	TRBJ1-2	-	TGTGCCAGCAGTCCAACTGACAGGGGGCGCATCTATGGCTACACCTTC	CASSPTDRGRIYGYTF
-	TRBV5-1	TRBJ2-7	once	TGCGCCAGCAGCTTCTCAGGGTTAGGGGTCTACGAGCAGTACTTC	CASSFSGLGVYEQYF
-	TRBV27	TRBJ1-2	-	TGTGCCAGCAGTTCCCAGGGGTACCGTGGCTACACCTTC	CASSSQGYRGYTF
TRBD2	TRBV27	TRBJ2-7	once	TGTGCCAGCCGATCTAGCGGCTCCTACGAGCAGTACTTC	CASRSSGSYEQYF
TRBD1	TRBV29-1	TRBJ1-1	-	TGCAGCGTGTCCACAGGGGGCAGGAACACTGAAGCTTTCTTT	CSVSTGGRNTEAFF
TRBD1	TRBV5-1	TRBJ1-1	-	TGCGCCAGCAGCACAGGACAGGGGGCACCACACACTGAAGCTTTCTTT	CASSTGQGAPHTEAFF
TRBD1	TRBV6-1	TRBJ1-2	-	TGTGCCAGCTCCCTACAGGGGGCTTACTATGGCTACACCTTC	CASSLQGAYYGYTF
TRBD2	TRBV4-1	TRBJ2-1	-	TGCGCCAGCGGGGAAGGCGGGGGGGCCGCTGAGCAGTTCTTC	CASGEGGGAAEQFF
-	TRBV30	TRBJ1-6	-	TGTGCCTGGAAGAGAGAGAGCTCCTATAATTCACCCCTCCACTTT	CAWKRESSYNSPLHF
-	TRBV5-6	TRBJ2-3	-	TGTGCCAGCAGCCCCTTCTGGGGCGTAATCGCCCCAGATACGCAGTATTTT	CASSPFWGVIAPDTQYF
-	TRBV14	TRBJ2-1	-	TGTGCCAGCAGCCAAGTTGTATTCGGGAATGAGCAGTTCTTC	CASSQVVFGNEQFF
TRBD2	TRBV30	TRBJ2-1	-	TGTGCTTTGAGGGCGGGAGACTACAATGAGCAGTTCTTC	CALRAGDYNEQFF
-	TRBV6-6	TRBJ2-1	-	TGTGCCAGCAGTTACTCGACAGCCAGAGACAATGAGCAGTTCTTC	CASSYSTARDNEQFF
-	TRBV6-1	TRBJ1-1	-	TGTGCCAGCAGATGGACAGAGAACACTGAAGCTTTCTTT	CASRWTENTEAFF
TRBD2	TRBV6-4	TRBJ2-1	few	TGTGCCAGCAGTGAAAGCGGGGGCTCCTACAATGAGCAGTTCTTC	CASSESGGSYNEQFF
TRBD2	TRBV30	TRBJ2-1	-	TGTGCCTGGAGTGTAGGGGTAACCTCTTCTAGCGGGATCAATGAGCAGTTCTTC	CAWSVGVTSSSGINEQFF
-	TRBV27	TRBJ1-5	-	TGTGCCAGCAGTTTTTGGGGAGACGGGCAGCCCCAGCATTTT	CASSFWGDGQPQHF
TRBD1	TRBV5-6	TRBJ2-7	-	TGTGCCAGCAGCCGCTATGGGACAGGTGTCTACGAGCAGTACTTC	CASSRYGTGVYEQYF
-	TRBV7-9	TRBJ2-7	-	TGTGCCAGCAGCTTAGCTGAGCCTCCTACCTACGAGCAGTACTTC	CASSLAEPPTYEQYF
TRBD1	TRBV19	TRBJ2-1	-	TGTGCCAGTAGTCGGACAGGGCCATACAATGAGCAGTTCTTC	CASSRTGPYNEQFF
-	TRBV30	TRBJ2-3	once	TGTGCCTGGAGTAAACGGTCTAGCACAGATACGCAGTATTTT	CAWSKRSSTDTQYF
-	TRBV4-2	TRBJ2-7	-	TGTGCCAGCAACCAGGGGGGGCCGGTCTACGAGCAGTACTTC	CASNQGGPVYEQYF
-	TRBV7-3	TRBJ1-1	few	TGTGCCAGCAGCTTAACCAGACAGGTGAACACTGAAGCTTTCTTT	CASSLTRQVNTEAFF
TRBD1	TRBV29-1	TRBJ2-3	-	TGCAGCGGGGGACAGGGGACCACAGATACGCAGTATTTT	CSGGQGTTDTQYF
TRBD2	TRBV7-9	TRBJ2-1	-	TGTGCCAGCAGCTTACTCCTAGCGGGGGGTCTCTACAATGAGCAGTTCTTC	CASSLLLAGGLYNEQFF
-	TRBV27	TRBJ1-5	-	TGTGCCAGCGGGCAGGGGATGCATCAGCCCCAGCATTTT	CASGQGMHQPQHF
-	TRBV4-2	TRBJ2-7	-	TGTGCCAGCAGCCAGGAACAGGGTAGGTCGCAGTACTTC	CASSQEQGRSQYF
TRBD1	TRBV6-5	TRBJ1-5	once	TGTGCCAGCAGAACGGGACAGATGAGCAATCAGCCCCAGCATTTT	CASRTGQMSNQPQHF
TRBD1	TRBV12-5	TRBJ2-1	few	TGTGCTAGTGGTTTAGGGACAGGGGGCTATGAGCAGTTCTTC	CASGLGTGGYEQFF
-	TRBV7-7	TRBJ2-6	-	TGTGCTAGCAGCTTAGACAACTCTGGGGCCAACGTCCTGACTTTC	CASSLDNSGANVLTF
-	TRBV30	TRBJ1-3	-	TGTGCCTGGAGTGTAAGTCGGGCGGGCACCATATATTTT	CAWSVSRAGTIYF
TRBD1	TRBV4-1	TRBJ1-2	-	TGCGCCAGCAGCCATTACGGACAGGGGCCCGCTTCAAGTTATGGCTACACCTTC	CASSHYGQGPASSYGYTF
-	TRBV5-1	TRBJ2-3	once	TGCGCCAGCAGCTTGCAAAGCGGACTCACAGATACGCAGTATTTT	CASSLQSGLTDTQYF
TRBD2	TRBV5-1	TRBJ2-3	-	TGCGCCAGCAGCTCCCGACTAGCGGGTTCCACAGATACGCAGTATTTT	CASSSRLAGSTDTQYF
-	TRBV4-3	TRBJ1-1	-	TGCGCCAGCAGCCTACAGGGCCTGAACACTGAAGCTTTCTTT	CASSLQGLNTEAFF
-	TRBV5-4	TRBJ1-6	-	TGTGCCAGCAGCTTGGGGCAGGACTATTCACCCCTCCACTTT	CASSLGQDYSPLHF
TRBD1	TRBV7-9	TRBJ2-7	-	TGTGCCAGCAACGATGGGACAGCTACATACGAGCAGTACTTC	CASNDGTATYEQYF
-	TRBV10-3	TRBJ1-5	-	TGTGCCATCAGTGAGTCCCTTACAGGGAATCAGCCCCAGCATTTT	CAISESLTGNQPQHF
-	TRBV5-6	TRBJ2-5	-	TGTGCCAGCAGCTTGGTTAGCGCTGGGGCCCAGTACTTC	CASSLVSAGAQYF
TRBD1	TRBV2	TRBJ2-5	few	TGTGCCAGCAGTCTCTCCGCCGGGACAGAAAAAGAGACCCAGTACTTC	CASSLSAGTEKETQYF
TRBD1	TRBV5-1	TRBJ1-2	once	TGCGCCAGCAGCTTGTTGGGACAGGGAGACTATGGCTACACCTTC	CASSLLGQGDYGYTF
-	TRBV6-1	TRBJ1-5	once	TGTGCCACAGGGACACTCCGCAGCAATCAGCCCCAGCATTTT	CATGTLRSNQPQHF
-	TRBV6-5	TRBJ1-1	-	TGTGCCAGCAGCCGAGGGGCGGGAAACACTGAAGCTTTCTTT	CASSRGAGNTEAFF
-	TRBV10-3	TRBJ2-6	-	TGTGCCACCTTGGACTTCTCTGGGGCCAACGTCCTGACTTTC	CATLDFSGANVLTF
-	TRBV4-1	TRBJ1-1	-	TGCGCCAGCAGCCATCCCGGGACTGCAGATTTCGGCACTGAAGCTTTCTTT	CASSHPGTADFGTEAFF